Listed below are T cell receptor beta chains from one sample, sequenced in a study of beta chain features in type 1 diabetes. Produced via immunoSEQ multiplex PCR; TCRdb's table is partial and in-frame only. The sample includes a few hundred thousand clones, approximately 10% of them seen just once. Material: naive CD4+ T cells from blood. Receptors were obtained from a woman in her 30s in good health. CDR3s include the opening cysteine and the closing phenylalanine or tryptophan. A D gene is named only where the DNA matches it firmly. The size entry is marked missing in some rows and otherwise reads once, few, many or a size class.

size	V	J	D	DNA	CDR3
few	TRBV2	TRBJ1-2	TRBD1	TGTGCCAGCAGTCCTAGACAGGGGCTATACTATGGCTACACCTTC	CASSPRQGLYYGYTF
few	TRBV7-2	TRBJ2-1	TRBD2	TGTGCCAGCAGCTTACTTGCGGGAGAATACAATGAGCAGTTCTTC	CASSLLAGEYNEQFF
few	TRBV7-2	TRBJ2-3	TRBD2	TGTGCCAGCAGGGATACCGGGACTAGCGGCACAGATACGCAGTATTTT	CASRDTGTSGTDTQYF
NA	TRBV7-9	TRBJ1-2	NA	TGTGCCAGCAGCAACAGGGATGGCTACACCTTC	CASSNRDGYTF
NA	TRBV5-1	TRBJ2-6	NA	TGCGCCAGCAGCTTGGCGCGGGACAGTACCCTAGGAGTGGTTGGGGCCAACGTCCTGACTTTC	CASSLARDSTLGVVGANVLTF
few	TRBV19	TRBJ2-2	NA	TGTGCCAGTTATGGCGGTAGCTTCACCGGGGAGCTGTTTTTT	CASYGGSFTGELFF
few	TRBV2	TRBJ2-2	TRBD1	TGTGCCAGCGGACTAGGCGGGACAGGGTCGGGCACCGGGGAGCTGTTTTTT	CASGLGGTGSGTGELFF
NA	TRBV27	TRBJ2-7	TRBD1	TGTGCCACCGGGACAGACTACGAGCAGTACTTC	CATGTDYEQYF
few	TRBV7-3	TRBJ2-3	NA	TGTGCCAGCAGCCGGGGGACAGATACGCAGTATTTT	CASSRGTDTQYF
few	TRBV2	TRBJ2-5	TRBD2	TGTGCCAGCAACCCGGGACTAGCGGGAGGAGGCGAGACCCAGTACTTC	CASNPGLAGGGETQYF
NA	TRBV6-1	TRBJ2-5	TRBD1	TGTGCCAGCAGTCTCGGACAGGGGCAAGAGACCCAGTACTTC	CASSLGQGQETQYF
NA	TRBV7-2	TRBJ1-2	TRBD1	TGTGCCAGCAGCGACAGGGTTAACTATGGCTACACCTTC	CASSDRVNYGYTF
few	TRBV15	TRBJ2-3	TRBD2	TGTGCCACCAGCAGCCAGCCGGGACTAGCGGCCGATACGCAGTATTTT	CATSSQPGLAADTQYF
NA	TRBV2	TRBJ2-5	NA	TGTGCCAGCAGTGATGGCTCTAGCGCCGGGACCCAGTACTTC	CASSDGSSAGTQYF
NA	TRBV9	TRBJ2-5	NA	TGTGCCAGCAGCGTAGGCCCAGGTACGGGGGAGACCCAGTACTTC	CASSVGPGTGETQYF
NA	TRBV28	TRBJ2-4	TRBD2	TGTGCCAGCAGGCGGGAGGTAGCCAAAAACATTCAGTACTTC	CASRREVAKNIQYF
few	TRBV7-2	TRBJ2-7	TRBD1	TGTGCCAGCAGCTCGCCCACAGGGGGCTACGAGCAGTACTTC	CASSSPTGGYEQYF
few	TRBV7-2	TRBJ2-7	NA	TGTGCCAGCAGCCACACCTCCTACGAGCAGTACTTC	CASSHTSYEQYF
NA	TRBV7-3	TRBJ2-1	TRBD2	TGTGCCAGCAGCTCTAGTCCATTGGCGGGAGTCGGTGAGCAGTTCTTC	CASSSSPLAGVGEQFF
NA	TRBV5-1	TRBJ2-1	NA	TGCGCCAGCAGTCAGGGATCGGTGTACAATGAGCAGTTCTTC	CASSQGSVYNEQFF
NA	TRBV4-2	TRBJ2-2	TRBD2	TGTGCCAGCAGCCAAGAACTACTAGCGGGAGGTGGCGGGGAGCTGTTTTTT	CASSQELLAGGGGELFF
NA	TRBV5-4	TRBJ2-1	TRBD2	TGTGCCAGCAGCTCCCAGCGGGAATTTTACAATGAGCAGTTCTTC	CASSSQREFYNEQFF
few	TRBV6-5	TRBJ1-1	TRBD1	TGTGCCAGCAGTTACTCCCGGGACAGGGTTTATTCGGCTTTCTTT	CASSYSRDRVYSAFF
few	TRBV7-3	TRBJ2-7	TRBD1	TGTGCCAGCAGCGCGGGGACAGGGGCGGGTGAGCAGTACTTC	CASSAGTGAGEQYF
NA	TRBV30	TRBJ2-7	NA	TGTGCCTGGAGTGAGGGACTCCACTCCTACGAGCAGTACTTC	CAWSEGLHSYEQYF
NA	TRBV7-9	TRBJ1-2	NA	TGTGCCAGCAGCCCTGTCGGAGGAAAGAACTATGGCTACACCTTC	CASSPVGGKNYGYTF
NA	TRBV29-1	TRBJ2-1	NA	TGCAGCGTTAGACTAGGCTACAATGAGCAGTTCTTC	CSVRLGYNEQFF
NA	TRBV9	TRBJ1-2	NA	TGTGCCAGCAGCGTAAGGGGAGTGCGGGCGCTGGACGTGGCGCGGGAGGGCTACACCTTC	CASSVRGVRALDVAREGYTF
NA	TRBV7-2	TRBJ2-5	NA	TGTGCCAGCAGCCCAGACCCGTTACGGGGAGAGACCCAGTACTTC	CASSPDPLRGETQYF
few	TRBV6-6	TRBJ2-3	NA	TGTGCCAGCAGCCTGGAGGGCACAGATACGCAGTATTTT	CASSLEGTDTQYF
NA	TRBV30	TRBJ1-5	TRBD1	TGTGCCTGGAGTTTAGGGACAGGGATATATCAGCCCCAGCATTTT	CAWSLGTGIYQPQHF
NA	TRBV28	TRBJ2-7	TRBD1	TGTGCCAGCAGACGGGGACAGGGATCTCCCTCCTACGAGCAGTACTTC	CASRRGQGSPSYEQYF
NA	TRBV2	TRBJ2-7	TRBD2	TGTGCCAGCACGAGACCGGGACTAGCGCCTCAAGGGCCCTACGAGCAGTACTTC	CASTRPGLAPQGPYEQYF
few	TRBV15	TRBJ2-7	NA	TGTGCCACCAGCAGAGAGATGATAGGAGGCCTCCTCGAGCAGTACTTC	CATSREMIGGLLEQYF
few	TRBV10-3	TRBJ2-5	TRBD2	TGTGCCATCAGTTCGCAGGGGACTAGCGGGAGAACCCAAGAGACCCAGTACTTC	CAISSQGTSGRTQETQYF
few	TRBV18	TRBJ2-7	TRBD1	TGTGCCAGCTCACCTCCTCGGGACAGTTCCTACGAGCAGTACTTC	CASSPPRDSSYEQYF
NA	TRBV28	TRBJ2-3	NA	TGTGCCAGCAGTCCGACATCCTGGACAAGCACAGATACGCAGTATTTT	CASSPTSWTSTDTQYF
NA	TRBV7-3	TRBJ2-2	NA	TGTGCCAGCAGCCCAAGAGCGACCGGGGAGCTGTTTTTT	CASSPRATGELFF
NA	TRBV11-1	TRBJ1-2	TRBD1	TGTGCCAGCAGCCGGACAGGGGGGACCTATGGCTACACCTTC	CASSRTGGTYGYTF
NA	TRBV28	TRBJ2-7	TRBD1	TGTGCCAGCAGCCATGGACAGGGACCCGCCTACGAGCAGTACTTC	CASSHGQGPAYEQYF
NA	TRBV18	TRBJ2-7	TRBD1	TGTGCCAGCTCGCCGGGACAGGGGATTAGCTCCTACGAGCAGTACTTC	CASSPGQGISSYEQYF
few	TRBV27	TRBJ1-2	TRBD1	TGTGCCAGCAGTTTGGGACAGAACTATGGCTACACCTTC	CASSLGQNYGYTF
few	TRBV9	TRBJ2-7	NA	TGTGCCAGCAGCGTAGGATCGGGACAAGCCTACGAGCAGTACTTC	CASSVGSGQAYEQYF
few	TRBV4-1	TRBJ2-7	TRBD1	TGCGCCAGCAGCCACCCCGGGACAGGGGCATACGAGCAGTACTTC	CASSHPGTGAYEQYF
NA	TRBV9	TRBJ2-2	TRBD2	TGTGCCAGCAGCGTAGGTCCGGGGGGGAACACCGGGGAGCTGTTTTTT	CASSVGPGGNTGELFF
NA	TRBV7-2	TRBJ2-6	NA	TGTGCCAGCAGCCCCCGGGTGAAATCTGGGGCCAACGTCCTGACTTTC	CASSPRVKSGANVLTF
few	TRBV27	TRBJ2-7	NA	TGTGCCAGCAGGCGAGTAGGGGCCTACGAGCAGTACTTC	CASRRVGAYEQYF
few	TRBV18	TRBJ2-5	NA	TGTGCCAGCTCACCTGGTCAGGGTGGAGAGACCCAGTACTTC	CASSPGQGGETQYF
few	TRBV11-2	TRBJ1-1	TRBD1	TGTGCCAGCAGCTTAACGACAGGGGGGAACACTGAAGCTTTCTTT	CASSLTTGGNTEAFF
NA	TRBV28	TRBJ2-7	NA	TGTGCCAGCAGTCCCCAGACTAGTCCCCTCTACGAGCAGTACTTC	CASSPQTSPLYEQYF
NA	TRBV28	TRBJ1-1	TRBD1	TGTGCCAGCAGTTTATTGAGGGGGCCCGGGACTGAAGCTTTCTTT	CASSLLRGPGTEAFF
few	TRBV7-9	TRBJ1-1	TRBD1	TGTGCCAGCAGCTTACTGATCGGACAGGCTGAAGCTTTCTTT	CASSLLIGQAEAFF